This is a list of T cell receptor beta chains from one sample in a study of blood T cell repertoires in COVID-19. Generated by immunoSEQ multiplex PCR, the TCRdb table keeps only in-frame clones and is missing some. The sample carries about 240,000 clones, about 87% recorded once. The specimen sequenced was peripheral blood. The source is a woman between 65 and 79 years old with active or convalescent COVID-19. The CDR3 runs from the conserved cysteine through the conserved F or W. The D gene is left open where the match is weak. Size is omitted from some rows. Given values are once, few, many or a class for expanded clones.

>NA|TRBD1|16|TRBV10-1|TRBJ2-7
CASSDSQGAASYEQYF
TGCGCCAGCAGTGATTCTCAGGGGGCGGCCTCCTACGAGCAGTACTTC
>once|NA|15|TRBV18|TRBJ2-1
CASSPIQGSYNEQFF
TGTGCCAGCTCACCTATACAGGGTTCCTACAATGAGCAGTTCTTC
>NA|TRBD1|13|TRBV20-1|TRBJ1-1
CSASPTGDTEAFF
TGCAGTGCTAGTCCTACAGGGGACACTGAAGCTTTCTTT
>NA|TRBD1|12|TRBV7-2|TRBJ1-4
CASRLTGEKLFF
TGTGCCAGCAGATTGACAGGGGAAAAACTGTTTTTT
>NA|NA|17|TRBV7-2|TRBJ2-3
CASSLASFGGVPDTQYF
TGTGCCAGCAGCTTAGCCTCTTTCGGCGGGGTGCCAGATACGCAGTATTTT
>NA|NA|14|TRBV7-3|TRBJ1-2
CASSPLGQAYGYTF
TGTGCCAGCAGCCCCCTCGGACAAGCCTATGGCTACACCTTC
>NA|NA|17|TRBV15|TRBJ2-2
CATSRDLQALNTGELFF
TGTGCCACCAGCAGAGATCTACAGGCCTTGAACACCGGGGAGCTGTTTTTT
>NA|TRBD1|14|TRBV7-2|TRBJ1-2
CASSPPGQGRGYTF
TGTGCCAGCAGCCCCCCCGGACAGGGACGTGGCTACACCTTC
>NA|TRBD1|17|TRBV3-1/TRBV3-2|TRBJ1-1
CASSLRTGGGMNTEAFF
TGTGCCAGCAGCCTGAGGACAGGGGGAGGGATGAACACTGAAGCTTTCTTT
>NA|NA|15|TRBV14|TRBJ1-2
CASSQEGRGPYGYTF
TGTGCCAGCAGCCAAGAAGGAAGGGGCCCATATGGCTACACCTTC
>NA|NA|13|TRBV11-2|TRBJ2-5
CASSLVAEGGQYF
TGTGCCAGCAGCTTAGTGGCGGAGGGAGGCCAGTACTTC
>NA|TRBD1|14|TRBV5-6|TRBJ1-5
CASSRDRVGEPQHF
TGTGCCAGCAGCCGAGACAGGGTAGGAGAACCCCAGCATTTT
>NA|NA|13|TRBV12-3/TRBV12-4|TRBJ1-2
CAIQSPDSYGYTF
TGTGCCATCCAGAGCCCGGACAGCTATGGCTACACCTTC
>NA|NA|13|TRBV11-2|TRBJ2-7
CASSVGHPSEQYF
TGTGCCAGCAGCGTAGGGCACCCTAGCGAGCAGTACTTC
>NA|TRBD1|13|TRBV3-1/TRBV3-2|TRBJ1-5
CASSNDRVQPQHF
TGTGCCAGCAGCAACGACAGGGTCCAGCCCCAGCATTTT
>NA|NA|14|TRBV7-2|TRBJ2-7
CASSFGFVDYEQYF
TGTGCCAGCAGCTTTGGTTTTGTAGACTACGAGCAGTACTTC
>NA|TRBD1|14|TRBV3-1/TRBV3-2|TRBJ1-1
CASSQQGAGTEAFF
TGTGCCAGCAGCCAGCAGGGGGCAGGGACTGAAGCTTTCTTT
>NA|NA|19|TRBV4-1|TRBJ1-2
CASSQETRTAHLRNYGYTF
TGCGCCAGCAGCCAAGAAACCCGGACAGCACACCTCCGTAACTATGGCTACACCTTC
>NA|TRBD1|12|TRBV10-1|TRBJ1-2
CASGQGDYGYTF
TGCGCCTCAGGACAGGGCGACTATGGCTACACCTTC
>NA|NA|16|TRBV10-3|TRBJ1-2
CAISDDPGRGLDGYTF
TGTGCCATCAGTGACGATCCCGGAAGGGGACTGGATGGCTACACCTTC
>NA|TRBD1|13|TRBV10-3|TRBJ1-2
CAISTGGHYGYTF
TGTGCCATCAGCACAGGGGGCCACTATGGCTACACCTTC
>NA|TRBD1|13|TRBV12-3/TRBV12-4|TRBJ1-5
CASTEGTGRPQHF
TGTGCCAGCACCGAAGGGACAGGGAGGCCCCAGCATTTT
>NA|NA|14|TRBV7-9|TRBJ2-2
CASSYRRGTGELFF
TGTGCCAGCAGCTATAGGAGGGGCACCGGGGAGCTGTTTTTT
>NA|TRBD1|14|TRBV5-1|TRBJ1-6
CASSFLTGDSPLHF
TGCGCCAGCAGCTTCCTGACAGGGGATTCACCCCTCCACTTT